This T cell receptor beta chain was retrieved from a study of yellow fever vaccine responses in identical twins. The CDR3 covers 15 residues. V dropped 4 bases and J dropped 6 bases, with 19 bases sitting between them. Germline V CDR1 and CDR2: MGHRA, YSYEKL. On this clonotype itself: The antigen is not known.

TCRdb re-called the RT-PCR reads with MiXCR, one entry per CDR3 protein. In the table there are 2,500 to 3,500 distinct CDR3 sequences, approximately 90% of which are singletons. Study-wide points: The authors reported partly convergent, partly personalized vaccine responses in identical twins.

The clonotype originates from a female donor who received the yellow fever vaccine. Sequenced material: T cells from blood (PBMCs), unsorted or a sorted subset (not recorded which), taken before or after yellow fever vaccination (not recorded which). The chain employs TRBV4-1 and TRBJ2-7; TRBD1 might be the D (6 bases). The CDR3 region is CASSPHTGYSLEQYV. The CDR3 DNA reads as TGCGCCAGCAGCCCTCATACAGGGTACTCCCTCGAGCAGTACGTC.